The 28 T cell receptor beta chains below come from one sample, sequenced in a study of Ad26.COV2.S vaccination and SARS-CoV-2 variants. Documented treatment: 19 received Ad26.COV2.S at low or high dose, single or two shots; 5 received placebo; per-sample allocation not given. Specimens were obtained on day 63 following the first vaccine or placebo injection. The table came from immunoSEQ multiplex PCR; TCRdb's copy has only in-frame clones and leaves some out. The sample consists of under 300,000 clones, around 85% of them appearing once. Sequenced material: peripheral blood, taken in a trial of Ad26.COV2.S vaccine versus placebo. The source is a person between 18 and 59 years old who received the Ad26.COV2.S COVID-19 vaccine or a placebo.

This clone appeared once. The chain is built from TRBV29-1 and TRBJ1-4; D remains unclear. The ends were cut back, 4 bases at V and 6 bases at J, with 9 bases in the middle. The germline V gene encodes CDR1 SQVTM and CDR2 ANQGSEA. The length of the CDR3 is 12 residues. DNA for the CDR3: TGCAGCGTTGCGTCCGGGCATGAAAAACTGTTTTTT. Translating gives CSVASGHEKLFF.

This clone was observed a handful of times. The gene calls are TRBV6-5 and TRBJ1-1; D possibly corresponds to TRBD1 (5 bases). The length of the CDR3 is 14 residues. Trimming took 7 bases from V and 1 from J, leaving 13 bases between them. Germline V gives CDR1 MNHEY, CDR2 SVGAGI. CDR3 sequence: CASKIRGRNTEAFF. Written as DNA, the CDR3 is TGTGCCAGCAAAATCCGGGGCAGGAACACTGAAGCTTTCTTT.

The CDR3 reads CASSIPQNQPQHF. DNA for the CDR3: TGTGCCAGTAGTATCCCCCAGAATCAGCCCCAGCATTTT. V and J are TRBV19 and TRBJ1-5; no reliable D call. Germline V gene sequence: CDR1 LNHDA, CDR2 SQIVND (reference sequence). CDR3 length equals 13 residues. Trimming removed 3 bases from V and 4 bases from J, with 7 bases in between.

The V call is TRBV5-5, the J call TRBJ2-5; D may correspond to TRBD1 or TRBD2 (5 bases each). The CDR3 length is 15 residues. Between the trimmed V and J ends, which lost 0 bases and 1 base, there was a span of 10 bases. The germline V gene encodes CDR1 SGHKS and CDR2 YYEKEE (reference sequence). The CDR3: CASSLDQGPQETQYF. DNA for the CDR3: TGTGCCAGCAGCTTGGATCAGGGACCCCAAGAGACCCAGTACTTC.

The V and J genes are TRBV4-1 and TRBJ1-1; unclear D gene. The CDR3 loop spans 16 amino acids. V was clipped by 0 bases and J by 5 bases, with 16 bases between them. Germline values: CDR1 MGHRA, CDR2 YSYEKL. CDR3 protein: CASSQDTLTRGTEAFF. The CDR3 coding sequence is TGCGCCAGCAGCCAAGATACGCTCACGCGGGGAACTGAAGCTTTCTTT.

This rearrangement joins TRBV3-1 (or the pseudogene TRBV3-2) to TRBJ1-1; 8 positions agree with TRBD1. Germline V gene lookup returns CDR1 LGHDT and CDR2 YNNKEL (reference sequence). The CDR3 contains 14 residues. The V segment lost 3 bases and the J segment 0 bases; nucleotides outside the gene matches: 0. The CDR3 region is CASSHRGLNTEAFF. DNA of the CDR3: TGTGCCAGCAGCCACAGGGGGCTGAACACTGAAGCTTTCTTT.

A few counts support this clone. The chain uses TRBV25-1 and TRBJ1-5, with D perhaps matching TRBD1 (6 bases). The CDR3 extends over 16 amino acids. Trimming removed 5 bases at V and 2 bases at J, with 16 bases between. From germline, CDR1 is MGHDK and CDR2 SYGVNS. The CDR3 DNA reads as TGTGCCAGCAGTCCACAGGGAAACCTTGGCAATCAGCCCCAGCATTTT. Translating gives CASSPQGNLGNQPQHF.

This rearrangement joins TRBV13 to TRBJ2-7, with TRBD2 identical over 10 bases. This CDR3 has 16 amino acids. The trim removed 6 bases at V and 3 bases at J, leaving 11 bases unmatched. The germline CDR1 and CDR2 sequences are PRHDT and FYEKMQ (reference sequence). Here the CDR3 reads CASSGGGLAPFYEQYV. The DNA of the CDR3 is TGTGCCAGCAGTGGGGGGGGACTAGCGCCCTTCTACGAGCAGTACGTC.

The V call is TRBV4-3, the J call TRBJ2-2; possible D gene TRBD2, 6 bases. Per the germline V gene, CDR1 is LGHNA and CDR2 is YSLEER. This CDR3 spans 17 amino acids. The V gene lost 1 base and the J gene lost 3 bases, with 15 bases spanning the gap. CDR3 protein: CASSQVPLAYDTGELFF. CDR3 DNA: TGCGCCAGCAGCCAAGTCCCCCTAGCGTACGACACCGGGGAGCTGTTTTTT.

The chain recombines TRBV3-1 (or the pseudogene TRBV3-2) with TRBJ2-3, with 9 bases lining up with TRBD2. The CDR3 has 17 residues. J gave up 7 bases and V 3 bases, and 14 bases lay outside the gene matches. Germline V lookup: CDR1 LGHDT, CDR2 YNNKEL (reference sequence). Written as DNA, the CDR3 is TGTGCCAGCAGCCACCTAGGGACTAGCCCAGGCCCAAATACGCAGTATTTT. Protein sequence: CASSHLGTSPGPNTQYF.

V gene TRBV2 combines with J gene TRBJ1-5; D might be TRBD1 (6 bases). V shed 7 bases and J shed 7 bases, with 23 bases lying between them. This CDR3 comprises 16 residues. Germline assignment: CDR1 SNHLY and CDR2 FYNNEI. CDR3 amino acids: CASIFDRYLKGQPQHF. CDR3 nucleotide sequence: TGTGCCAGCATTTTCGACAGGTACCTCAAAGGACAGCCCCAGCATTTT.

The rearrangement links TRBV7-9 to TRBJ1-5; possibly TRBD1 for D (5 bases). CDR3 length equals 14 residues. Germline V gene data show CDR1 as SEHNR and CDR2 as FQNEAQ (reference sequence). The V gene lost 5 bases and the J gene lost 3 bases, with 11 bases spanning the gap. CDR3: CASSRDGNNQPQHF. Written as DNA, the CDR3 is TGTGCCAGCAGCAGGGACGGAAACAATCAGCCCCAGCATTTT.

The chain uses TRBV19 and TRBJ1-1, with a possible D match to TRBD1 (6 bases). There are 12 residues in the CDR3. Germline V gene sequence: CDR1 LNHDA, CDR2 SQIVND (reference sequence). The V end lost 7 bases, the J end lost 11 bases, and 17 bases lay between the germline ends. Here the CDR3 DNA reads TGTGCCAGTACTAATCCGGGACAAGCCGCTTTCTTT. This codes for CASTNPGQAAFF.

The rearrangement links TRBV7-9 to TRBJ1-3; TRBD1 matches at 11 bases. CDR3 length equals 17 residues. CDR1 SEHNR and CDR2 FQNEAQ come from the germline V gene (reference sequence). The V and J ends lost 3 bases and 3 bases, in that order; junction bases with no gene match: 7. For the CDR3, the DNA is TGTGCCAGCAGCTTGGGACAGGGGGTTCATCGTGGAAACACCATATATTTT. Residues: CASSLGQGVHRGNTIYF.

This chain joins TRBV4-1 and TRBJ2-2; 8 positions match TRBD1. CDR3 size: 16 residues. V shed 4 bases, J shed 1 base, and the junction held 5 bases outside the gene matches. From germline, CDR1 is MGHRA and CDR2 YSYEKL. CDR3: CASSRGQGGNTGELFF. CDR3 bases: TGCGCCAGCAGCCGAGGACAGGGCGGGAACACCGGGGAGCTGTTTTTT.

J is TRBJ1-1 and V is TRBV25-1; 7 bases fit TRBD1. J gave up 0 bases and V 2 bases, and 3 bases lay outside the gene matches. The germline CDR1 and CDR2 sequences are MGHDK and SYGVNS. The CDR3 covers 15 residues. CDR3 DNA sequence: TGTGCCAGCAGTGAAACAGGGGTTTTGAACACTGAAGCTTTCTTT. It specifies CASSETGVLNTEAFF.

The chain is built from TRBV7-7 and TRBJ2-5, with 7 bases fitting TRBD2. The CDR3 extends over 17 amino acids. Germline-derived CDR1 and CDR2 are SSHAT and FNYEAQ (reference sequence). After removal of 4 bases from V and 2 bases from J, the junction contained 13 bases not matched to a gene. The CDR3 DNA reads TGTGCCAGCAGCTCCCAATCCCGGGACTACCGTCAAGAGACCCAGTACTTC. The encoded protein is CASSSQSRDYRQETQYF.

The V call is TRBV7-2, the J call TRBJ2-3; D assignment may be TRBD1 or TRBD2 (5 bases each). Trimming cost V 1 base and J 13 bases, with 15 bases left between them. The germline gives CDR1 SGHTA, CDR2 FQGNSA. The CDR3 extends over 13 amino acids. CDR3 in amino acids: CASSLGEWGREYF. The CDR3 bases are TGTGCCAGCAGCTTAGGGGAATGGGGACGGGAGTATTTT.

This chain connects TRBV29-1 to TRBJ2-1, with TRBD2 matching 9 bases. The CDR3 length is 14 residues. Unmatched junction bases numbered 7, after V lost 6 bases and J lost 4 bases. Germline values: CDR1 SQVTM, CDR2 ANQGSEA. The chain's CDR3 is CSVLRTSAYNEQFF. The CDR3 DNA follows: TGCAGCGTCCTCCGGACTAGCGCTTACAATGAGCAGTTCTTC.

The gene calls are TRBV7-8 and TRBJ2-3, with 13 bases identical to TRBD2. This CDR3 region has 18 residues. Germline CDR1 and CDR2: SGHVS and FQNEAQ. The ends lost 5 bases at V and 0 bases at J; junction bases unmatched: 8. Here the CDR3 reads CASSPGTSGATSTDTQYF. The CDR3 bases are TGTGCCAGCAGCCCCGGGACTAGCGGGGCCACTAGCACAGATACGCAGTATTTT.

This clone was seen a single time. The CDR3 DNA reads TGTGCCAGCAGTGAAGCGGGACAGGGGATATCAGCTTTCTTT. Translating gives CASSEAGQGISAFF. The genes are TRBV2 and TRBJ1-1; 10 bases are shared with TRBD1. The V gene's germline CDR1 is SNHLY and CDR2 FYNNEI. With V trimmed by 0 bases and J by 10 bases, 5 bases remained unmatched. The CDR3 spans 14 residues.

The chain links TRBV10-3 to TRBJ2-3; D not certain. This CDR3 contains 14 residues. From germline, CDR1 is ENHRY and CDR2 SYGVKD. V was trimmed by 5 bases and J by 6 bases, leaving 15 bases between them. The CDR3 sequence: CAISPDAAPDTQYF. CDR3 coding DNA: TGTGCCATCAGTCCGGACGCAGCACCCGATACGCAGTATTTT.

The chain combines TRBV6-2 or TRBV6-3 with TRBJ2-2; D tentatively fits TRBD1 or TRBD2 (5 bases each). V lost 5 bases to trimming and J lost 1 base, with 11 bases between them. Germline CDR1 reads MNHEY; CDR2 reads SVGEGT. CDR3 length: 15 residues. In nucleotides, the CDR3 is TGTGCCAGCAGTAGGGACGGCTTGAACACCGGGGAGCTGTTTTTT. This gives the protein CASSRDGLNTGELFF.

As to this clone: The same CDR3 arises from other DNA sequences in this sample as well. The gene calls are TRBV3-1 (or the pseudogene TRBV3-2) and TRBJ1-1; no clear D. The CDR3 spans 13 residues. Per germline, CDR1 LGHDT and CDR2 YNNKEL (reference sequence). Trimming left V 4 bases short and J 1 base short, with 7 bases between. In DNA form, the CDR3 reads TGTGCCAGCAGCCGATCAGAGAACACTGAAGCTTTCTTT. Its translation: CASSRSENTEAFF.

The genes are TRBV29-1 and TRBJ2-2; 7 nucleotides align to TRBD1. V trimming: 5 bases; J trimming: 4 bases; junction bases outside the gene matches: 7. The CDR3 consists of 14 residues. CDR1 and CDR2 from the germline V gene are SQVTM and ANQGSEA. For the CDR3, the DNA is TGCAGCGTTATAAACAGGGGTAGCACCGGGGAGCTGTTTTTT. The encoded protein is CSVINRGSTGELFF.

This sequence joins TRBV4-2 and TRBJ1-1; 7 bases line up with TRBD1. The V and J ends lost 3 bases and 6 bases, in that order; junction bases with no gene match: 10. This CDR3 has 15 amino acids. Germline V gene lookup returns CDR1 LGHNA and CDR2 YNFKEQ. CDR3 nucleotide sequence: TGTGCCAGCAGCCAGCCGACAGGGAGTTTCCCTGAAGCTTTCTTT. It is translated as CASSQPTGSFPEAFF.

The chain has TRBV19 and TRBJ2-7; no clear D. The CDR3 spans 13 residues. CDR1 and CDR2 (germline): LNHDA, SQIVND (reference sequence). Trimming removed 4 bases from V and 4 bases from J, with 11 bases in between. The DNA of the CDR3 is TGTGCCAGTAGTAGCCAGGTCGGATACGAGCAGTACGTC. Protein product: CASSSQVGYEQYV.

The chain links TRBV6-5 to TRBJ2-3; D tentatively fits TRBD1 or TRBD2 (5 bases each). CDR3 size: 13 residues. With 5 bases removed from V and 6 bases from J, the gap between germline ends came to 12 bases. Germline assignment: CDR1 MNHEY and CDR2 SVGAGI. The CDR3 sequence: CASSMGRLDTQYF. CDR3 nucleotides: TGTGCCAGCAGTATGGGACGATTGGATACGCAGTATTTT.